The rows below give T cell receptor beta chains drawn from one sample of a study of regulatory T cells in long-lasting Graves disease. TCRdb fed the multiplex PCR reads into MiXCR, producing one record per CDR3 protein. This table has about half a million distinct CDR3 sequences, about 11% appearing once. Another study also made use of these data, one on T cells in Graves' hyperthyroidism and ophthalmopathy.

Material: peripheral blood mononuclear cells (PBMCs), obtained at new diagnosis, from a patient treated with antithyroid drugs. The receptors were gathered from a woman in her twenties or thirties with Graves disease. Each CDR3 is given with its conserved first and last residue. Fields, in order: V gene, clone size, D gene, J gene, CDR3 protein, CDR3 DNA. The D gene is left open where the match is weak. For some rows the clone size is stated as once, few or many, or as a class when expanded; others skip it.

TRBV30	many	-	TRBJ1-5	CAWSAGASNQPQHF	TGTGCCTGGAGCGCGGGGGCGAGCAATCAGCCCCAGCATTTT
TRBV6-2/TRBV6-3	many	-	TRBJ2-7	CASQREAYF	TGTGCCAGCCAGAGGGAGGCGTACTTC
TRBV2	many	-	TRBJ2-7	CASSGQAGYEQYF	TGTGCCAGCAGTGGACAGGCCGGTTACGAGCAGTACTTC
TRBV12-3/TRBV12-4	many	TRBD2	TRBJ2-3	CASSFQTSGRDTQYF	TGTGCCAGCAGTTTTCAGACTAGCGGGAGGGATACGCAGTATTTT
TRBV5-8	few	-	TRBJ2-5	CASSLRPGAYYALQETQYF	TGTGCCAGCAGCTTGCGGCCCGGAGCCTACTACGCACTCCAAGAGACCCAGTACTTC
TRBV24-1	-	-	TRBJ2-5	CATSVAGPETQYF	TGTGCCACCAGTGTGGCAGGGCCAGAGACCCAGTACTTC
TRBV18	-	-	TRBJ1-5	CASSLQEGVSLSSNQPQHF	TGTGCCAGCTCTCTACAGGAGGGGGTCTCCCTCTCCAGCAATCAGCCCCAGCATTTT
TRBV6-1	-	TRBD1	TRBJ2-1	CASSNTGTGVYNEQFF	TGTGCCAGCAGTAACACCGGGACAGGGGTTTACAATGAGCAGTTCTTC
TRBV3-1	many	-	TRBJ1-5	CASSQGKMFVGQPQHF	TGTGCCAGCAGCCAAGGAAAGATGTTTGTAGGGCAGCCCCAGCATTTT
TRBV6-2/TRBV6-3	many	-	TRBJ1-2	CASSSPARTVGGYTF	TGTGCCAGCAGTTCCCCCGCCCGGACTGTGGGGGGCTACACCTTC
TRBV2	many	TRBD2	TRBJ2-3	CASSPGTSGTTDTQYF	TGTGCCAGCAGCCCAGGGACTAGCGGGACTACAGATACGCAGTATTTT
TRBV10-2	many	TRBD2	TRBJ2-2	CASSESTSGRAGWTGELFF	TGCGCCAGCAGTGAGTCTACTAGCGGGAGGGCCGGTTGGACCGGGGAGCTGTTTTTT
TRBV28	-	TRBD2	TRBJ2-7	CASSSPPGAGGSVAYEQYF	TGTGCCAGCAGTTCCCCACCTGGGGCGGGAGGCTCCGTAGCCTACGAGCAGTACTTC
TRBV18	-	TRBD1	TRBJ2-2	CASSPPGQGLNTGELFF	TGTGCCAGCTCACCGCCGGGACAGGGTCTGAACACCGGGGAGCTGTTTTTT
TRBV20-1	few	TRBD2	TRBJ2-5	CSARRSGGPETQYF	TGCAGTGCTAGAAGGTCGGGAGGGCCGGAGACCCAGTACTTC
TRBV6-1	many	-	TRBJ1-1	CASSRTVNTEAFF	TGTGCCAGCAGCCGTACGGTGAACACTGAAGCTTTCTTT
TRBV3-1	many	-	TRBJ2-7	CASSQAGTEEEQYF	TGTGCCAGCAGCCAAGCCGGGACGGAGGAGGAGCAGTACTTC
TRBV18	-	TRBD1	TRBJ1-1	CASSPNRGMNTEAFF	TGTGCCAGCTCACCTAACAGGGGAATGAACACTGAAGCTTTCTTT
TRBV7-3	few	TRBD2	TRBJ2-3	CASSLSGKTDTQYF	TGTGCCAGCAGCCTTAGCGGGAAGACAGATACGCAGTATTTT
TRBV28	-	-	TRBJ1-2	CASSINLSYSYGYTF	TGTGCCAGCAGTATAAACCTCAGCTATTCGTATGGCTACACCTTC
TRBV19	many	TRBD1	TRBJ2-7	CASSIQGQGRTYEQYF	TGTGCCAGTAGTATCCAAGGACAGGGGCGAACCTACGAGCAGTACTTC
TRBV6-1	many	TRBD1	TRBJ1-3	CASRGVLGQGISGNTIYF	TGTGCCAGCCGAGGAGTACTGGGACAGGGAATCTCTGGAAACACCATATATTTT
TRBV7-9	many	-	TRBJ2-3	CASSLAQADTQYF	TGTGCCAGCAGCTTAGCGCAGGCGGATACGCAGTATTTT
TRBV5-1	-	-	TRBJ2-3	CASSLGQIRTDTQCF	TGCGCCAGCAGCTTGGGACAGATTAGAACAGATACGCAGTGTTTT
TRBV10-3	many	TRBD2	TRBJ2-7	CAISPEIGNRGVYEQYF	TGTGCCATCAGTCCCGAGATTGGGAACCGGGGGGTGTACGAGCAGTACTTC
TRBV20-1	-	-	TRBJ2-2	CSAPRTLSSGELFF	TGCAGTGCTCCCCGGACACTATCCTCCGGGGAGCTGTTTTTT
TRBV9	-	-	TRBJ2-7	CASSVSVGSSYEQYF	TGTGCCAGCAGCGTATCTGTCGGGAGCTCCTACGAGCAGTACTTC
TRBV6-1	many	TRBD1	TRBJ1-5	CASRSGQIYSNQPQHF	TGTGCCAGCAGATCGGGACAGATCTATAGCAATCAGCCCCAGCATTTT
TRBV3-1	many	-	TRBJ1-5	CASSQDYSQPQHF	TGTGCCAGCAGCCAAGACTACTCTCAGCCCCAGCATTTT
TRBV9	few	TRBD2	TRBJ2-3	CASSVDPSTYPGGPTDTQYF	TGTGCCAGCAGCGTAGACCCCTCGACATACCCGGGAGGGCCGACAGATACGCAGTATTTT
TRBV6-2/TRBV6-3	many	-	TRBJ1-5	CASSKTGSDQPQHF	TGTGCCAGCAGTAAAACAGGGTCCGATCAGCCCCAGCATTTT
TRBV5-1	-	-	TRBJ1-2	CASSLDNPRNYGYTF	TGCGCCAGCAGCTTGGACAACCCGAGGAACTATGGCTACACCTTC
TRBV7-9	many	-	TRBJ1-1	CASSLEASHTEAFF	TGTGCCAGCAGCTTAGAGGCGAGCCACACTGAAGCTTTCTTT
TRBV27	many	TRBD1	TRBJ1-4	CASSLWTGGAANEKLFF	TGTGCCAGCAGTTTATGGACAGGGGGCGCGGCTAATGAAAAACTGTTTTTT
TRBV19	many	-	TRBJ1-1	CARENTEAFF	TGTGCCAGGGAGAACACTGAAGCTTTCTTT